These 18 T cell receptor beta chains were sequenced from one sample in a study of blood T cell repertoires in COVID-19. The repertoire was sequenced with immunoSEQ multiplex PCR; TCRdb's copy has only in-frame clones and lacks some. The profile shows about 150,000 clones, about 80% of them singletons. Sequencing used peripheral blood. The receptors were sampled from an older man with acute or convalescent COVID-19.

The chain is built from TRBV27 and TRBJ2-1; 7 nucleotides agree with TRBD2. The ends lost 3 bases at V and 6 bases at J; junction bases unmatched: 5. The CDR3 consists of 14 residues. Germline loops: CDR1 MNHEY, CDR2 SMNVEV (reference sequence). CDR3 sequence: CASSFQRDLNEQFF. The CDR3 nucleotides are TGTGCCAGCAGTTTCCAGCGGGACCTCAATGAGCAGTTCTTC.

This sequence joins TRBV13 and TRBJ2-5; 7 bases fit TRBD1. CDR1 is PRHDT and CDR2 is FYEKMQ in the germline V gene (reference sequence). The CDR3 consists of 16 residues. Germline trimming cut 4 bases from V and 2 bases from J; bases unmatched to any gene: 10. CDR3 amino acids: CASSSGQERPQETQYF. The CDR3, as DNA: TGTGCCAGCAGCTCAGGACAGGAGAGACCACAAGAGACCCAGTACTTC.

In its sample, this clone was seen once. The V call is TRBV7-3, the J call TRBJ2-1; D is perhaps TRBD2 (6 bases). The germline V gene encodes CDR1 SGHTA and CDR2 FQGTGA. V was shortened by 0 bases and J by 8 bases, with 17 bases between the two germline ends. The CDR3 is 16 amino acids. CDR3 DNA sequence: TGTGCCAGCAGCTTAACAATCTCGGGAGTTGGCGATGAGCAGTTCTTC. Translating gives CASSLTISGVGDEQFF.

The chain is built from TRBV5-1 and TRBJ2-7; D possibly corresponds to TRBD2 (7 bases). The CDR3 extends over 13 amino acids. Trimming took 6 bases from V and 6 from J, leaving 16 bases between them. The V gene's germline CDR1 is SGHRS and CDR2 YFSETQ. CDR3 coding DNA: TGCGCCAGCAATGTGCGGGGGCCAGGCGAGCAGTACTTC. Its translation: CASNVRGPGEQYF.

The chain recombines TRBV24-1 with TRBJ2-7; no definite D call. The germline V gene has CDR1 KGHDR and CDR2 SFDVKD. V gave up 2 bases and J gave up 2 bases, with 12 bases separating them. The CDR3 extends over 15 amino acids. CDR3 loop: CATSDSRHLPYEQYF. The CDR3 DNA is TGTGCCACCAGTGATTCCCGACATCTCCCCTACGAGCAGTACTTC.

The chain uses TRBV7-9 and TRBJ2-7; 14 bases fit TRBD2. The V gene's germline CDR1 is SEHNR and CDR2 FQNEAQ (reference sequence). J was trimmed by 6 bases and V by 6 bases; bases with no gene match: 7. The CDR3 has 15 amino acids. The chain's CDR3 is CASSEGTSGGREQYF. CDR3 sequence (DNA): TGTGCCAGCAGTGAGGGGACTAGCGGGGGCCGCGAGCAGTACTTC.

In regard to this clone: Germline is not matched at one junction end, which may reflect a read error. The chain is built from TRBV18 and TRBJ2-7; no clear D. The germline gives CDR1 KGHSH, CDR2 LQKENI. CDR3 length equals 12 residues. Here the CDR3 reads CASSPSSHEQYF. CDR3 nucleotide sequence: TGTGCCAGCTCACCATCCTCCCACGAGCAGTACTTC.

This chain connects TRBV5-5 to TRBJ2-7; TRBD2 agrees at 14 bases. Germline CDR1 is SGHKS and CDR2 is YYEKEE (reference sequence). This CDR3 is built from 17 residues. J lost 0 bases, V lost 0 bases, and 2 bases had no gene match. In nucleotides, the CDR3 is TGTGCCAGCAGCTTGGGACTAGCGGGAGGGAGCTCCTACGAGCAGTACTTC. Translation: CASSLGLAGGSSYEQYF.

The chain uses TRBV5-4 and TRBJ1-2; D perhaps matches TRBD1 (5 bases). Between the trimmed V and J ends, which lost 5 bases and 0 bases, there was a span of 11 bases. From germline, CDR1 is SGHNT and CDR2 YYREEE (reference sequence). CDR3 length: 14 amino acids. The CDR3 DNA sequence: TGTGCCAGCAGACCCGGGACTGCTAACTATGGCTACACCTTC. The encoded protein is CASRPGTANYGYTF.

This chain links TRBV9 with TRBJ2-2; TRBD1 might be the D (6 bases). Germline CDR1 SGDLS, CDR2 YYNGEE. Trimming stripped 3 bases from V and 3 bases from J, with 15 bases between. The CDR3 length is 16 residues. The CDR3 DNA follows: TGTGCCAGCAGCGAGGGCGTGGGGGCCGACACCGGGGAGCTGTTTTTT. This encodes CASSEGVGADTGELFF. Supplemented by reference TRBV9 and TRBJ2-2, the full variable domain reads DSGVTQTPKHLITATGQRVTLRCSPRSGDLSVYWYQQSLDQGLQFLIQYYNGEERAKGNILERFSAQQFPDLHSELNLSSLELGDSALYFCASSEGVGADTGELFFGEGSRLTVL.

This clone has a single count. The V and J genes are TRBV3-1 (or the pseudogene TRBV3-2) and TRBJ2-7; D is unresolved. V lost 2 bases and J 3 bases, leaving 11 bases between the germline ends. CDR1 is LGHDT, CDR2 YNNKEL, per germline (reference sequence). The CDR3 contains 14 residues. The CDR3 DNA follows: TGTGCCAGCAGCCAATCGACAACCAACTACGAGCAGTACTTC. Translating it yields CASSQSTTNYEQYF.

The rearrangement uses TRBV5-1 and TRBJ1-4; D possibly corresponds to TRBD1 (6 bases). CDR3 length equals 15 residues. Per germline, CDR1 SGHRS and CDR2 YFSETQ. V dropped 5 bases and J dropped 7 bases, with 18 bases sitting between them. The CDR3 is CASSTLGGLGEKLFF. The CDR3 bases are TGCGCCAGCAGTACTCTCGGGGGGCTGGGTGAAAAACTGTTTTTT.

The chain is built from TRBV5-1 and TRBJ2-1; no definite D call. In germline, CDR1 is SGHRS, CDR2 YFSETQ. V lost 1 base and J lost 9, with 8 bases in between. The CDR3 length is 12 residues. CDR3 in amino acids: CASSLNPGEQFF. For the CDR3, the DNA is TGCGCCAGCAGCTTGAACCCCGGTGAGCAGTTCTTC.

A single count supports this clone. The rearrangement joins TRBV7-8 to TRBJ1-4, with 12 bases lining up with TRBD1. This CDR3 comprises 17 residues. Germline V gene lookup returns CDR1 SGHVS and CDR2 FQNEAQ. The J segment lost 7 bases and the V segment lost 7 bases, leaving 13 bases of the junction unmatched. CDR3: CASTLRDRGLVGEKLFF. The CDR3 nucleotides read TGTGCCAGCACCCTGCGGGACAGGGGGCTTGTAGGTGAAAAACTGTTTTTT.

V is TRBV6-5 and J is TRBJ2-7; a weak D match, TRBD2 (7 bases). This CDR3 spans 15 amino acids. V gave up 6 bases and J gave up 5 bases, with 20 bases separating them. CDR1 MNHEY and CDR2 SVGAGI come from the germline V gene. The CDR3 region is CASRTTGLGGHEQYF. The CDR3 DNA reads TGTGCCAGCAGGACTACTGGACTAGGGGGGCACGAGCAGTACTTC.

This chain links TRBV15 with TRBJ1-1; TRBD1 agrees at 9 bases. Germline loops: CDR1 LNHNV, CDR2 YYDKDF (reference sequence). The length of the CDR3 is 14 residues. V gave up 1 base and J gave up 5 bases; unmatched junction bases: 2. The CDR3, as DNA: TGTGCCACCAGCAGAGGGGACAGGGTGACTGAAGCTTTCTTT. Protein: CATSRGDRVTEAFF.

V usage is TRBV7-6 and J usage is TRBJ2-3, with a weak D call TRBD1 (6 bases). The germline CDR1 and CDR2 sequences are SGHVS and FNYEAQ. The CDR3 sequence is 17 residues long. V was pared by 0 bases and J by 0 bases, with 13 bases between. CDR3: CASSLAPSGTSTDTQYF. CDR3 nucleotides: TGTGCCAGCAGCTTAGCCCCCTCCGGGACAAGCACAGATACGCAGTATTTT.

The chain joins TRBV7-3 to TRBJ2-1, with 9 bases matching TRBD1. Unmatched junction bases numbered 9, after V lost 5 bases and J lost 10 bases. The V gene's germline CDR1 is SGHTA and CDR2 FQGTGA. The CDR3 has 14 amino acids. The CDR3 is CASSRGTGTREQFF. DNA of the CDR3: TGTGCCAGCAGCAGGGGGACAGGGACTCGGGAGCAGTTCTTC.